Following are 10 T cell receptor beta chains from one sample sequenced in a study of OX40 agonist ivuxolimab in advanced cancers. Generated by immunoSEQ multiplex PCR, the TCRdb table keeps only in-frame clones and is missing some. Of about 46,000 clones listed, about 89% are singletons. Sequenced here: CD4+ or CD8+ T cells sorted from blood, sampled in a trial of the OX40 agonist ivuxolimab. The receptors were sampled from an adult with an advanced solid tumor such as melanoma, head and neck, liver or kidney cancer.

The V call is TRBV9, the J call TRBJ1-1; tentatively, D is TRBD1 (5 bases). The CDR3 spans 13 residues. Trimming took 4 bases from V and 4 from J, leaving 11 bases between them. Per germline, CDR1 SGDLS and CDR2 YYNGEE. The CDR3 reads CASSTGDFTEAFF. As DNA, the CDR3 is TGTGCCAGCAGCACCGGGGACTTCACTGAAGCTTTCTTT.

The DNA for the CDR3 is TGCAGCGTTAGCGGGGGGGCCAATGAGCAGTTCTTC. The encoded protein is CSVSGGANEQFF. The chain couples TRBV29-1 to TRBJ2-1; 10 nucleotides align to TRBD2. Germline V gene data show CDR1 as SQVTM and CDR2 as ANQGSEA. Trimming removed 5 bases from V and 6 bases from J; junction bases left unmatched: 1. The CDR3 sequence is 12 residues long.

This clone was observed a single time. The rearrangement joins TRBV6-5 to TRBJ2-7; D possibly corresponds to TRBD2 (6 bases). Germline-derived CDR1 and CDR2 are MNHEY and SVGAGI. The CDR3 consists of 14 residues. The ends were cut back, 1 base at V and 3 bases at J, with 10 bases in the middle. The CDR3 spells CASSYWAGGYEQYF. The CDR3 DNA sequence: TGTGCCAGCAGTTACTGGGCCGGGGGCTACGAGCAGTACTTC.

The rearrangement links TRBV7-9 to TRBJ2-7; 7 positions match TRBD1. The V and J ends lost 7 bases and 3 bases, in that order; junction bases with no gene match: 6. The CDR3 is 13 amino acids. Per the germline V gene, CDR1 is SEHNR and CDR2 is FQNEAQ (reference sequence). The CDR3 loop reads CASKPGQSYEQYF. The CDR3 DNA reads TGTGCCAGCAAACCGGGACAGAGCTACGAGCAGTACTTC.

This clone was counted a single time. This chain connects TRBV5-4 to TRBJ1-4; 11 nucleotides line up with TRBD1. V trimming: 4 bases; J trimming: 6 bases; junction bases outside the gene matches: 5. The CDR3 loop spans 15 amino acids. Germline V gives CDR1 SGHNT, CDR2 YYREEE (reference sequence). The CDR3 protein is CASSIRDRGDEKLFF. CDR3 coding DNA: TGTGCCAGCAGCATCCGGGACAGGGGGGATGAAAAACTGTTTTTT. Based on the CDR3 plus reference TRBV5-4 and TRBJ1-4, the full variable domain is ETGVTQSPTHLIKTRGQQVTLRCSSQSGHNTVSWYQQALGQGPQFIFQYYREEENGRGNFPPRFSGLQFPNYSSELNVNALELDDSALYLCASSIRDRGDEKLFFGSGTQLSVL.

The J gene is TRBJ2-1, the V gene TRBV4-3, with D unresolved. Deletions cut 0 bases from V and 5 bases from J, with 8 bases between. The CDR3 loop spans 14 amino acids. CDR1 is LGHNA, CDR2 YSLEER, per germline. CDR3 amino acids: CASSQETRDNEQFF. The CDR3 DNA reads TGCGCCAGCAGCCAAGAAACAAGAGACAATGAGCAGTTCTTC.

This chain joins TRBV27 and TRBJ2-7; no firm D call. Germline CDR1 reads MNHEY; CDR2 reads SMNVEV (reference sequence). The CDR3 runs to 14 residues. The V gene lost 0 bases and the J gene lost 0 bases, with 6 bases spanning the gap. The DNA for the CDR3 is TGTGCCAGCAGTTTATCCCGGAGCTCCTACGAGCAGTACTTC. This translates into CASSLSRSSYEQYF.

The CDR3 DNA sequence: TGTGCCAGCAGCTTCGGGACCCTACGAACAGATACGCAGTATTTT. Amino acid sequence: CASSFGTLRTDTQYF. The chain couples TRBV11-2 to TRBJ2-3; TRBD1 or TRBD2 may be the D gene (5 bases each). Germline CDR1 and CDR2: SGHAT and FQNNGV. V was shortened by 3 bases and J by 3 bases, with 13 bases between the two germline ends. The CDR3 has 15 amino acids.

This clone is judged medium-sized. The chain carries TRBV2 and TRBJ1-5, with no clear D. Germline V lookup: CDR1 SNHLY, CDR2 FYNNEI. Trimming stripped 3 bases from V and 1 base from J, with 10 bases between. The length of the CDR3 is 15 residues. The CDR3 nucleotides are TGTGCCAGCAGTGAGTTAGGTAGGAGCAATCAGCCCCAGCATTTT. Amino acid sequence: CASSELGRSNQPQHF.

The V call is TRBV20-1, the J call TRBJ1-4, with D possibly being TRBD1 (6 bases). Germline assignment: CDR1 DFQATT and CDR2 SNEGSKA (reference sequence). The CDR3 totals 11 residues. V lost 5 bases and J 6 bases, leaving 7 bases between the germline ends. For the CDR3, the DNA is TGCAGTGCTCGGACAGATGAAAAACTGTTTTTT. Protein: CSARTDEKLFF.